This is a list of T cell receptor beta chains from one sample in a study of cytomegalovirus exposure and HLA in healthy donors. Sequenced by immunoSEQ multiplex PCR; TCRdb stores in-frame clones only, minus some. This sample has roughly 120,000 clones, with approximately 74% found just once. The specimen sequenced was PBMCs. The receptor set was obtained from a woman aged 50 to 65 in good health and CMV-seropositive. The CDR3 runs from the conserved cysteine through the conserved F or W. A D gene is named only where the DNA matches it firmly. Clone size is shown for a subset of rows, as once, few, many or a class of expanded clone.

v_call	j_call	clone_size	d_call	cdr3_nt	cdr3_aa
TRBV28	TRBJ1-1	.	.	TGTGCCAGTAAGAGAATGAAGAACACTGAAGCTTTCTTT	CASKRMKNTEAFF
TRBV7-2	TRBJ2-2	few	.	TGTGCCAGCAGCTTACATTCAGGGAACACCGGGGAGCTGTTTTTT	CASSLHSGNTGELFF
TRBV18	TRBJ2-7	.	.	TGTGCCAGCGCTTCCCAAGGGGGCGGGGGGACTACCTACGAGCAGTACTTC	CASASQGGGGTTYEQYF
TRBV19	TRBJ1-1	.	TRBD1	TGTGCCAGTAGCGTGCAAGTACACACAGGGGGCAGTACTGAAGCTTTCTTT	CASSVQVHTGGSTEAFF
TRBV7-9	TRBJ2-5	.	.	TGTGCCAGCAGCCCAACAGAGATACAAGAGACCCAGTACTTC	CASSPTEIQETQYF
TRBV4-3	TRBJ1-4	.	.	TGCGCCAGCAGCCAGGAGGCTGCAACTAATGAAAAACTGTTTTTT	CASSQEAATNEKLFF
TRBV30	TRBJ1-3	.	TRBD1	TGTGCCTGGAGTCAGGGGGCTGGAAACACCATATATTTT	CAWSQGAGNTIYF
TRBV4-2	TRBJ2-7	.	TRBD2	TGTGCCAGCAGCCAAGATAGCGGGGGCTACGAGCAGTACTTC	CASSQDSGGYEQYF
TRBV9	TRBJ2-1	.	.	TGTGCCAGCAGCGCAGTCGACAATTCCTACAATGAGCAGTTCTTC	CASSAVDNSYNEQFF
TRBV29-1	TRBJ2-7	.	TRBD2	TGCAGCGTCGGGACTAGCGGAGGGGACCAGCCCTACGAGCAGTACTTC	CSVGTSGGDQPYEQYF
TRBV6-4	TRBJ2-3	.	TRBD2	TGTGCCAGCAGTGACGACGGCGGGAGGGGGCCAGATACGCAGTATTTT	CASSDDGGRGPDTQYF
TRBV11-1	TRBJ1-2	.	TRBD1	TGTGCCAGCAGCCTAAACAGGGGAGGCTACACCTTC	CASSLNRGGYTF
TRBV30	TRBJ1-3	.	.	TGTGCCTGGAGGGCCCAGGGAGGAGGAAACACCATATATTTT	CAWRAQGGGNTIYF
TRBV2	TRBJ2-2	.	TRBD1	TGTGCCAGCGACAGGGGGAAGGGAAACACCGGGGAGCTGTTTTTT	CASDRGKGNTGELFF
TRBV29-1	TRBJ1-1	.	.	TGCAGCGTTGAACCACAGATGATGAACACTGAAGCTTTCTTT	CSVEPQMMNTEAFF
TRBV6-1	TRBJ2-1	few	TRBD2	TGTGCCAGCACCTTGAAGAGTAGCGGGAGAAATGAGCAGTTCTTC	CASTLKSSGRNEQFF
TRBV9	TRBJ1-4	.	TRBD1	TGTGCCAGCAGCATTAGAGGGGGCACGGATGAAAAACTGTTTTTT	CASSIRGGTDEKLFF
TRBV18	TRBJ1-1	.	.	TGTGCCAGCTCACCAGTTGAAGTAGGGGTGAACACTGAAGCTTTCTTT	CASSPVEVGVNTEAFF
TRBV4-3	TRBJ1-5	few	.	TGCGCCAGCAGCCAAGATGGAGAGCAGCCCCAGCATTTT	CASSQDGEQPQHF
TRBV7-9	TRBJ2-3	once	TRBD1	TGTGCCAGCATCCGTAAGGGGGCCACAGATACGCAGTATTTT	CASIRKGATDTQYF
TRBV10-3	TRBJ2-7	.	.	TGTGCCATCAGTGAAAATCAACGGGGGGCCAACGAGCAGTACTTC	CAISENQRGANEQYF
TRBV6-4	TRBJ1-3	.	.	TGTGCCAGCAGTGTACGGAGAACTAGTGGAAACACCATATATTTT	CASSVRRTSGNTIYF
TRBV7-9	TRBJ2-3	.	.	TGTCTCTCGGGGAAGAGCGGGCGGACAGATACGCAGTATTTT	CLSGKSGRTDTQYF
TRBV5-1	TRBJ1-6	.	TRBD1	TGCGCCAGCAGCCTAGGGACAGGCACCAGTACGCTTAATTCACCCCTCCACTTT	CASSLGTGTSTLNSPLHF